The 32 T cell receptor beta chains in this list originate from one sample, sequenced in a study of shared clonotypes between healthy human individuals. Sequenced by immunoSEQ multiplex PCR; TCRdb stores in-frame clones only, minus some. The repertoire holds about 1.5 million clones, with roughly 98% as singletons. Sequenced material: naive CD4+ T cells sorted from blood. Subset of the sample: CD45RA+ positively selected. Receptor source: a man aged 25-45 years in good health.

The chain carries TRBV20-1 and TRBJ1-1; D call uncertain. V lost 0 bases and J 7 bases, leaving 6 bases between the germline ends. Germline CDR1 reads DFQATT; CDR2 reads SNEGSKA (reference sequence). This CDR3 contains 11 residues. Here the CDR3 DNA reads TGCAGTGCTAGAGATTCACTTGAAGCTTTCTTT. The encoded protein is CSARDSLEAFF.

Concerning this clone: This sample includes further DNA sequences coding for the same CDR3. This sequence joins TRBV9 and TRBJ2-3, with TRBD2 matching over 7 bases. The CDR3 loop spans 15 amino acids. The trim removed 1 base at V and 3 bases at J, leaving 5 bases unmatched. The germline CDR1 and CDR2 sequences are SGDLS and YYNGEE. This CDR3 is CASSVLAGDTDTQYF. The CDR3 nucleotides read TGTGCCAGCAGCGTACTTGCGGGAGATACAGATACGCAGTATTTT.

V is TRBV7-2 and J is TRBJ1-2, with D tentatively TRBD1 (5 bases). The V gene's germline CDR1 is SGHTA and CDR2 FQGNSA. V lost 1 base and J lost 4, with 10 bases in between. This CDR3 spans 14 amino acids. The CDR3: CASSLVIGVYGYTF. The CDR3 region has the DNA TGTGCCAGCAGCTTAGTGATAGGGGTCTATGGCTACACCTTC.

This rearrangement joins TRBV7-6 to TRBJ1-5, with no clear D. Trimming took off 0 bases at V and 3 bases at J, with 6 bases between the two ends. Germline V lookup: CDR1 SGHVS, CDR2 FNYEAQ. This CDR3 comprises 14 residues. CDR3 sequence (DNA): TGTGCCAGCAGCTTAGCGGGGAACAATCAGCCCCAGCATTTT. This sequence encodes CASSLAGNNQPQHF.

J is TRBJ2-3 and V is TRBV29-1; 7 bases are a match to TRBD1. V shed 6 bases and J 5 bases; nucleotides not matched to a gene: 11. This CDR3 is built from 14 residues. Germline assignment: CDR1 SQVTM and CDR2 ANQGSEA. The CDR3 spells CSVLDREVVDTQYF. CDR3 DNA sequence: TGCAGCGTCTTAGACAGGGAAGTGGTAGATACGCAGTATTTT.

The chain links TRBV6-5 to TRBJ2-7; D may correspond to TRBD1 or TRBD2 (6 bases each). Trimming cost V 2 bases and J 2 bases, with 13 bases left between them. Germline CDR1 and CDR2: MNHEY and SVGAGI. This CDR3 has 15 residues. CDR3 in amino acids: CASSYGGTMTYEQYF. The CDR3 region has the DNA TGTGCCAGCAGTTACGGCGGGACAATGACCTACGAGCAGTACTTC.

The chain carries TRBV28 and TRBJ1-4; D unresolved. Germline loops: CDR1 MDHEN, CDR2 SYDVKM. This CDR3 has 14 residues. Trimming removed 10 bases at V and 3 bases at J, with 15 bases between. The chain's CDR3 is CATHPGGPNEKLFF. As DNA, the CDR3 is TGTGCCACTCACCCGGGAGGCCCTAATGAAAAACTGTTTTTT.

The J gene is TRBJ2-7, the V gene TRBV6-1, with TRBD1 identical over 7 bases. The CDR3 covers 14 residues. Trimming cost V 7 bases and J 5 bases; bases outside gene matches: 11. Germline V gene data show CDR1 as MNHNS and CDR2 as SASEGT. CDR3 region: CASIERQGGHEQYF. The CDR3 nucleotides read TGTGCCAGCATTGAGAGACAGGGCGGCCACGAGCAGTACTTC.

The chain has TRBV28 and TRBJ2-7, with D hard to call. The germline V gene has CDR1 MDHEN and CDR2 SYDVKM. CDR3 length equals 13 residues. V dropped 3 bases and J dropped 2 bases, with 8 bases sitting between them. This CDR3 reads CASSLFRPYEQYF. The CDR3 coding sequence is TGTGCCAGCAGTTTGTTCCGCCCCTACGAGCAGTACTTC.

The V and J genes are TRBV10-2 and TRBJ2-3; 15 bases fit TRBD2. This CDR3 is 17 amino acids long. J gave up 4 bases and V 0 bases, and 2 bases lay outside the gene matches. Germline CDR1 reads WSHSY; CDR2 reads SAAADI. CDR3 DNA sequence: TGCGCCAGCAGTGAGTCGGGACTAGCGGGAGGAGCAGATACGCAGTATTTT. Protein: CASSESGLAGGADTQYF.

The chain joins TRBV6-1 to TRBJ1-3, with D perhaps matching TRBD1 (5 bases). The V gene lost 6 bases and the J gene lost 0 bases, with 12 bases spanning the gap. The CDR3 loop spans 15 amino acids. CDR1 is MNHNS, CDR2 SASEGT, per germline. The chain's CDR3 is CASSQGLNSGNTIYF. Written as DNA, the CDR3 is TGTGCCAGCAGCCAGGGACTCAACTCTGGAAACACCATATATTTT.

The chain links TRBV6-1 to TRBJ2-1; the match to TRBD1 covers 8 bases. J lost 5 bases, V lost 1 base, and 7 bases had no gene match. CDR1 and CDR2 (germline): MNHNS, SASEGT. CDR3 length: 16 residues. The chain's CDR3 is CASSEGGRGRHNEQFF. The DNA of the CDR3 is TGTGCCAGCAGTGAAGGAGGCAGGGGGCGGCACAATGAGCAGTTCTTC.

The genes are TRBV2 and TRBJ1-5, with D tentatively TRBD1 (6 bases). The V gene lost 7 bases and the J gene lost 6 bases, with 22 bases spanning the gap. CDR3 length: 16 amino acids. In germline, CDR1 is SNHLY, CDR2 FYNNEI. For the CDR3, the DNA is TGTGCCAGCACCCCCTCCGGGCAGGGGATTTTTCAGCCCCAGCATTTT. Residues: CASTPSGQGIFQPQHF.

This chain links TRBV12-2 with TRBJ1-2. TRBV12-2 is a pseudogene. The CDR3 is 18 amino acids. This CDR3 is CASRSNPETLKTNYGYTF. The DNA of the CDR3 is TGTGCAAGTCGCTCGAACCCGGAGACACTAAAGACTAACTATGGCTACACCTTC.

J is TRBJ2-1 and V is TRBV5-1; D remains ambiguous. V was shortened by 1 base and J by 8 bases, with 16 bases between the two germline ends. Germline V gives CDR1 SGHRS, CDR2 YFSETQ. There are 15 residues in the CDR3. This chain's CDR3 is CASSLYRASLDEQFF. For the CDR3, the DNA is TGCGCCAGCAGCTTGTATAGGGCTTCTTTGGATGAGCAGTTCTTC.

In its sample, this clone was seen once. The rearrangement joins TRBV9 to TRBJ2-7; D gene unclear. Germline V gene lookup returns CDR1 SGDLS and CDR2 YYNGEE. The CDR3 spans 14 residues. Trimming shortened V by 0 bases and J by 3 bases, and 10 bases separated the two germline ends. The CDR3 region has the DNA TGTGCCAGCAGCGTAGGAAGTACCCTCTACGAGCAGTACTTC. This encodes CASSVGSTLYEQYF.

V usage is TRBV11-3 and J usage is TRBJ2-7; 8 bases agree with TRBD2. The CDR3 covers 15 residues. The trim removed 3 bases at V and 5 bases at J, leaving 9 bases unmatched. Germline lookup yields CDR1 SGHNT and CDR2 YENEEA. The CDR3 DNA is TGTGCCAGCAGCTTGGGGAGCGGGAGTTCCGACGAGCAGTACTTC. Protein product: CASSLGSGSSDEQYF.

This clone has just one count. The V and J genes are TRBV5-8 and TRBJ1-5; D is perhaps TRBD1 (6 bases). Per germline, CDR1 SGHTS and CDR2 YDEGEE. This CDR3 is 14 amino acids long. Trimming removed 2 bases at V and 4 bases at J, with 10 bases between. CDR3 sequence (DNA): TGTGCCAGCAGCTTCCAAGGGGGGAATCAGCCCCAGCATTTT. This encodes CASSFQGGNQPQHF.

The V gene is TRBV5-6, the J gene TRBJ2-7; 12 nucleotides line up with TRBD2. This CDR3 is built from 16 residues. The junction had 8 bases not matched to a gene; V was cut back by 2 bases and J by 5 bases. Germline CDR1 reads SGHDT; CDR2 reads YYEEEE. The DNA for the CDR3 is TGTGCCAGCAGCTTTAAGACTAGCGGGAGCCCTAACGAGCAGTACTTC. Translation gives CASSFKTSGSPNEQYF.

This clone was observed once. V and J are TRBV12-5 and TRBJ1-2; D is unclear. The CDR3 totals 13 residues. Trimming took 6 bases from V and 2 from J, leaving 10 bases between them. Germline loops: CDR1 LGHNT, CDR2 FRNRAP. The CDR3 DNA reads as TGTGCTAGTGGCCCTGACACAAACTATGGCTACACCTTC. Amino acids: CASGPDTNYGYTF. Variable domain in full (rest from reference TRBV12-5 and TRBJ1-2): DARVTQTPRHKVTEMGQEVTMRCQPILGHNTVFWYRQTMMQGLELLAYFRNRAPLDDSGMPKDRFSAEMPDATLATLKIQPSEPRDSAVYFCASGPDTNYGYTFGSGTRLTVV.

V and J are TRBV11-3 and TRBJ2-1; TRBD1 is a possible D gene (6 bases). CDR1 is SGHNT, CDR2 YENEEA, per germline. V lost 8 bases and J lost 4, with 12 bases in between. There are 13 residues in the CDR3. In nucleotides, the CDR3 is TGTGCCAGCTCCCCTCAGGGGTACAATGAGCAGTTCTTC. Residues: CASSPQGYNEQFF.

Note on this clone: Other DNA sequences within the sample encode an identical CDR3. The chain links TRBV5-8 to TRBJ2-7, with 7 positions matching TRBD1. V lost 0 bases, J lost 2 bases, and 2 bases stayed unmatched. The CDR3 spans 14 residues. The germline V gene encodes CDR1 SGHTS and CDR2 YDEGEE. The CDR3 reads CASSLGQGAYEQYF. Written as DNA, the CDR3 is TGTGCCAGCAGCTTGGGTCAGGGGGCCTACGAGCAGTACTTC.

CDR3 protein: CASSVLNAKSGYTF. Written as DNA, the CDR3 is TGTGCCAGCAGTGTTTTAAACGCCAAGAGTGGCTACACCTTC. This chain joins TRBV2 and TRBJ1-2, with D hard to call. Germline V gives CDR1 SNHLY, CDR2 FYNNEI. V lost 4 bases to trimming and J lost 7 bases, with 16 bases between them. The length of the CDR3 is 14 residues.

The chain links TRBV18 to TRBJ1-4, with TRBD1 as a possible D gene (5 bases). The germline V gene has CDR1 KGHSH and CDR2 LQKENI. The CDR3 has 15 amino acids. Between the trimmed V and J ends, which lost 0 bases and 3 bases, there was a span of 8 bases. CDR3 DNA: TGTGCCAGCTCACCACCACCAGGGCCTAATGAAAAACTGTTTTTT. Translated, it gives CASSPPPGPNEKLFF.

The chain couples TRBV5-1 to TRBJ1-1; a weak D match, TRBD1 (5 bases). The CDR3 covers 14 residues. Germline values: CDR1 SGHRS, CDR2 YFSETQ. The V end was cut by 5 bases, the J end by 1 base, with 12 bases between. The CDR3 bases are TGCGCCAGCAGGCGGGGGGTAGGGAACACTGAAGCTTTCTTT. It codes for CASRRGVGNTEAFF.

The rearrangement joins TRBV5-1 to TRBJ2-1, with a tentative D call TRBD1 (5 bases). This CDR3 has 13 residues. Germline-derived CDR1 and CDR2 are SGHRS and YFSETQ. V was shortened by 7 bases and J by 6 bases, with 14 bases between the two germline ends. CDR3 loop: CASGTGQGNEQFF. CDR3 bases: TGCGCCAGCGGAACCGGGCAGGGCAATGAGCAGTTCTTC. Full variable domain (remainder filled in from reference TRBV5-1 and TRBJ2-1): KAGVTQTPRYLIKTRGQQVTLSCSPISGHRSVSWYQQTPGQGLQFLFEYFSETQRNKGNFPGRFSGRQFSNSRSEMNVSTLELGDSALYLCASGTGQGNEQFFGPGTRLTVL.

The chain couples TRBV6-6 to TRBJ2-5, with 7 bases matching TRBD1. The V and J ends lost 2 bases and 3 bases, in that order; junction bases with no gene match: 9. The germline gives CDR1 MNHNY, CDR2 SVGAGI (reference sequence). This CDR3 has 16 amino acids. The CDR3 protein is CASSYPYPGTEETQYF. The CDR3 DNA is TGTGCCAGCAGTTACCCATATCCTGGGACAGAAGAGACCCAGTACTTC.

This clone was seen once. This chain connects TRBV7-6 to TRBJ2-1; 9 bases align to TRBD1. Germline loops: CDR1 SGHVS, CDR2 FNYEAQ. The trim removed 5 bases at V and 5 bases at J, leaving 7 bases unmatched. The CDR3 covers 15 residues. DNA of the CDR3: TGTGCCAGCAGCCTCGGGACAGGGAGAAACAATGAGCAGTTCTTC. Translation: CASSLGTGRNNEQFF.

The chain uses TRBV6-5 and TRBJ2-5; TRBD1 matches at 8 bases. CDR1 MNHEY and CDR2 SVGAGI come from the germline V gene. This CDR3 spans 15 amino acids. The V and J ends lost 0 bases and 4 bases, in that order; junction bases with no gene match: 4. As DNA, the CDR3 is TGTGCCAGCAGTTACTCGTTCGGACAGGGAGAGACCCAGTACTTC. Translation: CASSYSFGQGETQYF.

V gene TRBV11-2 combines with J gene TRBJ2-3; 16 bases are a match to TRBD2. The CDR3 totals 19 residues. Per the germline V gene, CDR1 is SGHAT and CDR2 is FQNNGV. V shed 3 bases, J shed 3 bases, and the junction held 9 bases outside the gene matches. This CDR3 is CASSLAPGLAGGLTDTQYF. The CDR3 nucleotides read TGTGCCAGCAGCTTGGCCCCGGGACTAGCGGGAGGGTTGACAGATACGCAGTATTTT.

The chain combines TRBV6-1 with TRBJ2-7; 11 bases fit TRBD2. J was trimmed by 5 bases and V by 6 bases; bases with no gene match: 9. CDR1 is MNHNS and CDR2 is SASEGT in the germline V gene. The CDR3 spans 15 residues. CDR3 region: CASSEPGTSGHEQYF. The CDR3 DNA follows: TGTGCCAGCAGCGAACCCGGGACTAGCGGCCACGAGCAGTACTTC.

The chain links TRBV19 to TRBJ1-5; 9 bases fit TRBD1. Trimming took 10 bases from V and 4 from J; bases not matched to a gene: 8. Germline CDR1 and CDR2: LNHDA and SQIVND (reference sequence). The CDR3 consists of 14 residues. As DNA, the CDR3 is TGTGCCACAACCGGGACAGGGTATAATCAGCCCCAGCATTTT. Protein sequence: CATTGTGYNQPQHF.